This T cell receptor (beta chain) originates from a study of CD8+CD57+ T cells in acquired aplastic anemia. This clonotype occurred many times. The germline V gene has CDR1 SGHVS and CDR2 FNYEAQ. This CDR3 has 15 amino acids. V lost 4 bases, J lost 8 bases, and 11 bases stayed unmatched. Profiling that covered TCR beta VDJ and CDR3 relied on genomic DNA as its template. TCRdb reprocessed the reads via MiXCR and lists one record per CDR3 protein. Of about 160,000 distinct CDR3 sequences listed, roughly 45% are singletons. The chain recombines TRBV7-6 with TRBJ2-1, with 7 bases aligning to TRBD1. This clonotype originated in a human donor in good health. Sequences were obtained from sorted CD4+, CD8+, or CD8+CD57+ T cells (not recorded which) from PBMCs. CDR3 sequence reads: CASSSRQGLGDEQFF. The CDR3 DNA reads TGTGCCAGCAGCTCGAGACAGGGCCTGGGGGATGAGCAGTTCTTC.